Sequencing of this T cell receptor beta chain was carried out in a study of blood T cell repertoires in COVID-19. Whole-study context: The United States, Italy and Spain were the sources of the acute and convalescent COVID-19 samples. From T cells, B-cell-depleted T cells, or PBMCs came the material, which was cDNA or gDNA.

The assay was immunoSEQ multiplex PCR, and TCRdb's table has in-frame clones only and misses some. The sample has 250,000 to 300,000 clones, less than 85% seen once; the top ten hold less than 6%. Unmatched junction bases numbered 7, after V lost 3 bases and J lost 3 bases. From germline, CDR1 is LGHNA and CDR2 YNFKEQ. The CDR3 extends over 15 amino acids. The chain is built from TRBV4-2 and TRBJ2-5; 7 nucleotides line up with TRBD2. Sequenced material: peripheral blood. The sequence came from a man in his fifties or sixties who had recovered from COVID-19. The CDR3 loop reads CASSQSLTSKETQYF. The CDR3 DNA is TGTGCCAGCAGCCAGTCCCTGACTAGCAAAGAGACCCAGTACTTC.